Here is one T cell receptor (beta chain) with its context. This specimen comes from a study of T cell changes during pregnancy in multiple sclerosis. Measured with immunoSEQ multiplex PCR; TCRdb has only the in-frame clones, and not every one. The sample lists 40,000 to 45,000 clones; roughly nine tenths were seen once. Germline values: CDR1 SGDLS, CDR2 YYNGEE. Trimming pared 0 bases from V and 2 bases from J, leaving 9 bases between. CDR3 size: 14 residues. The source was CD4+ T cells from peripheral blood mononuclear cells, collected in the first trimester of pregnancy. This chain joins TRBV9 and TRBJ2-7; D is unclear. This TCR was recovered from a female donor with multiple sclerosis, enrolled in a pregnancy study. CDR3 loop: CASSVGAGTYEQYF. The CDR3 region has the DNA TGTGCCAGCAGCGTAGGGGCAGGAACCTACGAGCAGTACTTC. Full variable domain (outside the CDR3, taken from reference TRBV9 and TRBJ2-7): DSGVTQTPKHLITATGQRVTLRCSPRSGDLSVYWYQQSLDQGLQFLIQYYNGEERAKGNILERFSAQQFPDLHSELNLSSLELGDSALYFCASSVGAGTYEQYFGPGTRLTVT.